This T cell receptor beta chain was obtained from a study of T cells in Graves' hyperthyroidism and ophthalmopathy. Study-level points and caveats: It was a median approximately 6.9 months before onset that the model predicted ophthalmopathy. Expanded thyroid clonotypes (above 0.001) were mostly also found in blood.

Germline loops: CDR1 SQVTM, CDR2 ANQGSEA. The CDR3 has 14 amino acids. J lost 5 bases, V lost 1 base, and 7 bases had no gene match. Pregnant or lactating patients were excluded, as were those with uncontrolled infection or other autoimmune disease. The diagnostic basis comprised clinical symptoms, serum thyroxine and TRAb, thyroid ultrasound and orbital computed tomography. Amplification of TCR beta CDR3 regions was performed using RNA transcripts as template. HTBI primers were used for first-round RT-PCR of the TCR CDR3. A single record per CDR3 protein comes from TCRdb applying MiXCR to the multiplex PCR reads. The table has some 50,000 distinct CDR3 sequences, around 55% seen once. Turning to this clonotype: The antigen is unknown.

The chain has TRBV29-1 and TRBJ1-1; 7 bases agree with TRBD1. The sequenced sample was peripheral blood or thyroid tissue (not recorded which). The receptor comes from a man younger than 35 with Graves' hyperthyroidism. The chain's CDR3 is CSVEAGGSRTEAFF. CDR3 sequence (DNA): TGCAGCGTTGAAGCAGGGGGTTCGAGAACTGAAGCTTTCTTT.